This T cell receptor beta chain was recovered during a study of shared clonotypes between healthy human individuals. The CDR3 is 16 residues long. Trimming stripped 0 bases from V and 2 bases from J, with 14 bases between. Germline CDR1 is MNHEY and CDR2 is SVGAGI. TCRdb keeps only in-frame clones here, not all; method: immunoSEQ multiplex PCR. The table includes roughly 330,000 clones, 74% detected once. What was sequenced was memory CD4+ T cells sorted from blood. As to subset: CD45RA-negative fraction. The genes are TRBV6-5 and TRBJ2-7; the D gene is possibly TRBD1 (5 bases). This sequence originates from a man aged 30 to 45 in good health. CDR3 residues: CASSYSQGTFPYEQYF. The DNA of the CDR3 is TGTGCCAGCAGTTACTCTCAGGGTACCTTTCCCTACGAGCAGTACTTC.